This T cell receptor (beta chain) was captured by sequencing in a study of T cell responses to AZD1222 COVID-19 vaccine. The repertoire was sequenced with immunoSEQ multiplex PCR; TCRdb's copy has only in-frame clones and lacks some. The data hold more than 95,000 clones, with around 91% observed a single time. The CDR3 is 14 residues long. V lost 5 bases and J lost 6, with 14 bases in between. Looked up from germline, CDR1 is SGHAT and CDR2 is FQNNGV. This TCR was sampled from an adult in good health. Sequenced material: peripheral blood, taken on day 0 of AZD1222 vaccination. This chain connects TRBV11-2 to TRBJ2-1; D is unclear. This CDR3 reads CASSRSPLGNEQFF. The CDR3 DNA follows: TGTGCCAGCAGCCGCTCCCCCCTCGGCAATGAGCAGTTCTTC.